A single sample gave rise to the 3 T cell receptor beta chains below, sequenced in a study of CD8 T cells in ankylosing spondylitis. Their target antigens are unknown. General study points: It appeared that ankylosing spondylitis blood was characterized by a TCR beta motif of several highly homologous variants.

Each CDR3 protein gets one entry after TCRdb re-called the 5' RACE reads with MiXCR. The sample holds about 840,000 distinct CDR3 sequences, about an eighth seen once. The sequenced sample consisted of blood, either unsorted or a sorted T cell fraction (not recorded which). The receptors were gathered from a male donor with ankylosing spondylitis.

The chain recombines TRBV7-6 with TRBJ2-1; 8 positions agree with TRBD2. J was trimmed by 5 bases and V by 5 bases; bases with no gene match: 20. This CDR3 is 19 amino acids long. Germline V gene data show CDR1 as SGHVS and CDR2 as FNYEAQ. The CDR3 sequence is CASSPREGDGTSGNNEQFF. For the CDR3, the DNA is TGTGCCAGCAGCCCCCGAGAGGGAGACGGGACTAGTGGGAACAATGAGCAGTTCTTC.

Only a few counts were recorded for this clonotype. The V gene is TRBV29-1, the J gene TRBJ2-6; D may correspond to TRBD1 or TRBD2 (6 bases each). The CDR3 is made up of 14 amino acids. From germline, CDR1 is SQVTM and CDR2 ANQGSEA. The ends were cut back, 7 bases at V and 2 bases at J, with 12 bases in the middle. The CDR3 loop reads CSAEGGAGANVLTF. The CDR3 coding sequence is TGCAGCGCTGAGGGGGGTGCTGGGGCCAACGTCCTGACTTTC.

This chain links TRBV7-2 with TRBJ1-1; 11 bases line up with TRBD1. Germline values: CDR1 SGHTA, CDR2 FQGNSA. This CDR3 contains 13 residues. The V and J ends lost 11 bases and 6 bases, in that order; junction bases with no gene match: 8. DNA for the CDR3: TGTGCCGGTCGAGGACAGGGGGCTGCTGAAGCTTTCTTT. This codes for CAGRGQGAAEAFF.